This T cell receptor beta chain is drawn from a study of regulatory T cells in long-lasting Graves disease. As to time point: persistent/refractory GD, antithyroid drugs over 5 years with positive TRAb. RNA isolated from PBMCs was used to make the TCR library. Trimming stripped 2 bases from V and 5 bases from J, with 5 bases between. The CDR3 covers 12 residues. Looked up from germline, CDR1 is LGHDT and CDR2 is YNNKEL (reference sequence). This clonotype was seen a handful of times. Libraries of TCR beta came from iRepertoire HTBI primers plus Arm-PCR of CDR3 regions. Each CDR3 protein gets one entry after TCRdb re-called the multiplex PCR reads with MiXCR. This table holds a few hundred thousand distinct CDR3 sequences, around 23% found once.

Sequenced here: peripheral blood mononuclear cells (PBMCs), sampled when the disease was refractory, from a patient treated with antithyroid drugs. The sequence was obtained from a female donor with Graves disease. V usage is TRBV3-1 and J usage is TRBJ2-3; D unclear. The CDR3 loop reads CASSQQRDTQYF. CDR3 nucleotides: TGTGCCAGCAGCCAACAGAGAGATACGCAGTATTTT.